This T cell receptor beta chain was identified in a study of blood T cells in healthy people across ages. The authors ran a second PCR of 7 to 11 cycles using a sample-barcoded 5' primer and a J-beta primer mix. TCRdb reprocessed the 5' RACE reads via MiXCR and lists one record per CDR3 protein. Of fewer than 2,000,000 distinct CDR3 sequences in the sample, roughly 32% were seen once. The CDR3 totals 15 residues. V dropped 4 bases and J dropped 1 base, with 14 bases sitting between them. Germline CDR1 reads SGHDT; CDR2 reads YYEEEE. Every sample yielded at least 6.5 million isolated PBMCs. Sequencing was done on a sample of blood. The V gene is TRBV5-6, the J gene TRBJ1-1; possible D gene TRBD1, 6 bases. The receptor was isolated from a woman between 25 and 40 years old in good health. The CDR3 DNA reads as TGTGCCAGCAGCCATACTTGGACAGCGAACACTGAAGCTTTCTTT. Protein sequence: CASSHTWTANTEAFF.